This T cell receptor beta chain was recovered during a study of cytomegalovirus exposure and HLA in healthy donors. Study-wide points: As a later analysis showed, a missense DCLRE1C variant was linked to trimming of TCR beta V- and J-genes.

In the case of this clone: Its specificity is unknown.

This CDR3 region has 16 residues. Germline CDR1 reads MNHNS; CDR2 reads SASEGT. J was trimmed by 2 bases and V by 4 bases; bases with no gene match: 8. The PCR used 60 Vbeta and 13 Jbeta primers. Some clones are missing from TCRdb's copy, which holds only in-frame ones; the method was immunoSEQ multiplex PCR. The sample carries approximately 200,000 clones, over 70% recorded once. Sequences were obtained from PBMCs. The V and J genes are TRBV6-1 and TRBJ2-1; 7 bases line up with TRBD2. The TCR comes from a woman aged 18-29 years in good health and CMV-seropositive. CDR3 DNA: TGTGCCAGCAGTGTCACCGAGCGGGACGCCTACAATGAGCAGTTCTTC. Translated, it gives CASSVTERDAYNEQFF.